The 27 T cell receptor beta chains given below trace back to one sample, sequenced in a study of shared clonotypes between healthy human individuals (dated by TCRdb to 2019 to 2021). Library preparation used the immunoSEQ multiplex PCR assay. TCRdb took this table from immuneACCESS and kept in-frame rearrangements with V and J called. Such tables lack part of the clones; where checked against another copy, unresolved V genes explain under half of the gap, and the rest is unexplained. Recorded for this sample are approximately 740,000 clones; 92% of them occurred a single time. The top ten constitute less than 25% of the sample. CD8 naive samples were obtained by positive selection for CCR7 among CD45RO-negative cells, yielding a CD45RA+CCR7+ population from which TemRA cells were excluded. Sequences were obtained from naive CD8+ T cells sorted from blood. The meaning of the sample's cell subset or site label: CD45RA+CCR7+. The receptor set was obtained from a man aged 30 to 39 in good health.

V usage is TRBV7-9 and J usage is TRBJ2-1; TRBD2 matches at 15 bases. V was clipped by 4 bases and J by 9 bases; unmatched bases: 16. The CDR3 is 19 residues long. Germline values: CDR1 SEHNR, CDR2 FQNEAQ (reference sequence). The CDR3 loop reads CASSYGTSGGIPKLREQFF. Written as DNA, the CDR3 is TGTGCCAGCAGCTACGGGACTAGCGGGGGGATTCCTAAGCTTCGTGAGCAGTTCTTC.

The chain links TRBV7-8 to TRBJ2-7, with 7 bases fitting TRBD1. CDR3 length equals 13 residues. The germline V gene encodes CDR1 SGHVS and CDR2 FQNEAQ. With 7 bases clipped from V and 0 bases from J, the junction kept 3 bases outside the gene matches. CDR3 DNA sequence: TGTGCCAGCACCGGACAGGACTCCTACGAGCAGTACTTC. This encodes CASTGQDSYEQYF.

The J gene is TRBJ2-4, the V gene TRBV9, with D maybe TRBD2 (6 bases). Germline V gene data show CDR1 as SGDLS and CDR2 as YYNGEE. The CDR3 length is 14 residues. Trimming took off 4 bases at V and 8 bases at J, with 16 bases between the two ends. The DNA of the CDR3 is TGTGCCAGCAGCCCCCTTTTCGGGGGTTACATTCAGTACTTC. Amino acids: CASSPLFGGYIQYF.

The chain has TRBV5-1 and TRBJ2-7, with 11 nucleotides matching TRBD2. Germline V gives CDR1 SGHRS, CDR2 YFSETQ. This CDR3 spans 16 amino acids. V was clipped by 4 bases and J by 3 bases; unmatched bases: 9. CDR3 sequence: CASSIVAGGGVYEQYF. The CDR3 DNA sequence: TGCGCCAGCAGCATTGTAGCGGGAGGGGGAGTCTACGAGCAGTACTTC.

The V gene is TRBV18, the J gene TRBJ2-7, with D possibly TRBD1 on 6 matching bases. The CDR3 length is 18 residues. V shed 2 bases and J shed 0 bases, with 20 bases lying between them. CDR1 KGHSH and CDR2 LQKENI come from the germline V gene. CDR3 protein: CASSPFRGRDTNSYEQYF. CDR3 DNA: TGTGCCAGCTCACCATTTAGGGGTAGGGACACCAACTCCTACGAGCAGTACTTC.

V is TRBV9 and J is TRBJ1-2; perhaps TRBD1 as D (6 bases). Trimming left V 3 bases short and J 0 bases short, with 12 bases between. In germline, CDR1 is SGDLS, CDR2 YYNGEE. The CDR3 loop spans 15 amino acids. This CDR3 reads CASSGTGSANYGYTF. CDR3 nucleotides: TGTGCCAGCAGCGGAACAGGGTCAGCTAACTATGGCTACACCTTC.

The chain joins TRBV7-9 to TRBJ2-1; 7 nucleotides match TRBD2. CDR3 length: 16 residues. V gave up 1 base and J gave up 0 bases; unmatched junction bases: 3. Germline lookup yields CDR1 SEHNR and CDR2 FQNEAQ (reference sequence). The DNA of the CDR3 is TGTGCCAGCAGCTTAGGAGGACTAGTCTCCTACAATGAGCAGTTCTTC. Protein product: CASSLGGLVSYNEQFF.

V usage is TRBV5-1 and J usage is TRBJ1-4, with TRBD1 as a possible D gene (5 bases). Germline CDR1 is SGHRS and CDR2 is YFSETQ. The ends were cut back, 2 bases at V and 0 bases at J, with 8 bases in the middle. The CDR3 sequence is 15 residues long. CDR3 nucleotides: TGCGCCAGCAGCTTCCAAGGGGCAACTAATGAAAAACTGTTTTTT. It codes for CASSFQGATNEKLFF.

The chain employs TRBV4-3 and TRBJ1-1; D remains unclear. Germline CDR1 reads LGHNA; CDR2 reads YSLEER. V gave up 6 bases and J gave up 4 bases, with 6 bases separating them. This CDR3 region has 11 residues. CDR3 coding DNA: TGCGCCAGCAGGGAGAGCACTGAAGCTTTCTTT. Its protein is CASRESTEAFF.

This chain uses TRBV28 with TRBJ2-1, with 7 bases lining up with TRBD2. Germline values: CDR1 MDHEN, CDR2 SYDVKM. The V and J ends lost 5 bases and 7 bases, in that order; junction bases with no gene match: 14. The CDR3 runs to 16 residues. The CDR3 spells CASSPSGRFRINEQFF. The CDR3 region has the DNA TGTGCCAGCAGTCCTAGCGGTCGATTTAGGATAAATGAGCAGTTCTTC.

CDR3 loop: CASRKGLAGPYEQYF. DNA for the CDR3: TGTGCCAGCAGGAAAGGACTAGCGGGACCCTACGAGCAGTACTTC. The rearrangement joins TRBV28 to TRBJ2-7, with 12 bases identical to TRBD2. The CDR3 has 15 amino acids. Germline V gives CDR1 MDHEN, CDR2 SYDVKM. With 6 bases clipped from V and 2 bases from J, the junction kept 5 bases outside the gene matches.

V usage is TRBV7-9 and J usage is TRBJ2-1; 7 nucleotides match TRBD2. This CDR3 is built from 15 residues. Germline V gene lookup returns CDR1 SEHNR and CDR2 FQNEAQ (reference sequence). Germline trimming cut 1 base from V and 15 bases from J; bases unmatched to any gene: 15. The CDR3 nucleotides are TGTGCCAGCAGCTTAGGAAACCTAGCGGAGCGATTAGGGTTCTTC. This sequence encodes CASSLGNLAERLGFF.

The chain carries TRBV9 and TRBJ1-3; 9 bases fit TRBD1. The CDR3 runs to 15 residues. CDR1 is SGDLS, CDR2 YYNGEE, per germline. Unmatched junction bases numbered 8, after V lost 6 bases and J lost 4 bases. CDR3 sequence: CASTQGQGSGNTIYF. The CDR3 DNA reads as TGTGCCAGCACCCAGGGACAGGGTTCAGGAAACACCATATATTTT. The variable domain in full, completed from reference TRBV9 and TRBJ1-3, reads DSGVTQTPKHLITATGQRVTLRCSPRSGDLSVYWYQQSLDQGLQFLIQYYNGEERAKGNILERFSAQQFPDLHSELNLSSLELGDSALYFCASTQGQGSGNTIYFGEGSWLTVV.

The genes are TRBV28 and TRBJ1-4, with D perhaps TRBD1 (6 bases). The germline V and J ends were trimmed by 6 bases and 7 bases, with 21 bases remaining between them. This CDR3 contains 16 residues. CDR1 MDHEN and CDR2 SYDVKM come from the germline V gene. The CDR3 here is CASRTYRAEESEKLFF. CDR3 nucleotides: TGTGCCAGCAGAACCTACAGGGCCGAGGAGAGTGAAAAACTGTTTTTT.

This chain joins TRBV30 and TRBJ1-5; no reliable D call. CDR3 length: 14 residues. CDR1 and CDR2 from the germline V gene are GTSNPN and SVGIG (reference sequence). The V end was cut by 1 base, the J end by 5 bases, with 12 bases between. CDR3 DNA: TGTGCCTGGAGTGCCGGGGTGGGATATCAGCCCCAGCATTTT. Protein product: CAWSAGVGYQPQHF.

The rearrangement links TRBV29-1 to TRBJ2-7; TRBD2 might be the D (7 bases). V gave up 1 base and J gave up 4 bases, with 17 bases separating them. Germline CDR1 SQVTM, CDR2 ANQGSEA. The CDR3 loop spans 15 amino acids. CDR3 sequence: CSVEGGEGGGYEQYF. DNA for the CDR3: TGCAGCGTTGAAGGTGGGGAGGGGGGCGGATACGAGCAGTACTTC.

The chain combines TRBV19 with TRBJ2-7, with 9 bases fitting TRBD1. Germline CDR1 is LNHDA and CDR2 is SQIVND (reference sequence). The V and J ends lost 4 bases and 3 bases, in that order; junction bases with no gene match: 4. This CDR3 contains 14 residues. The chain's CDR3 is CASSTGTGHYEQYF. The CDR3 DNA follows: TGTGCCAGTAGTACCGGGACAGGGCACTACGAGCAGTACTTC.

This chain joins TRBV6-6 and TRBJ1-2; maybe TRBD1 (5 bases). V shed 8 bases and J shed 0 bases, with 19 bases lying between them. CDR1 and CDR2 (germline): MNHNY, SVGAGI (reference sequence). This CDR3 contains 16 residues. The CDR3 DNA reads TGTGCCAGCGGGGAGGAATTGACAGAAGCTAACTATGGCTACACCTTC. It translates to CASGEELTEANYGYTF.

The chain recombines TRBV30 with TRBJ2-1, with 12 bases that match TRBD2. CDR1 and CDR2 from the germline V gene are GTSNPN and SVGIG (reference sequence). The CDR3 is 17 amino acids. V shed 2 bases, J shed 10 bases, and the junction held 15 bases outside the gene matches. In DNA form, the CDR3 reads TGTGCCTGGAGTTTCTCTAGCGGGAGGGCCGGTGGGGGAGAGCAGTTCTTC. Amino acid sequence: CAWSFSSGRAGGGEQFF. Looking up the rest from reference TRBV30 and TRBJ2-1 gives the full variable domain: SQTIHQWPATLVQPVGSPLSLECTVEGTSNPNLYWYRQAAGRGLQLLFYSVGIGQISSEVPQNLSASRPQDRQFILSSKKLLLSDSGFYLCAWSFSSGRAGGGEQFFGPGTRLTVL.

The genes are TRBV6-4 and TRBJ1-5, with TRBD1 matching 7 bases. CDR1 is MRHNA, CDR2 SNTAGT, per germline. V lost 10 bases to trimming and J lost 15 bases; unmatched junction nucleotides: 6. This CDR3 is 9 amino acids long. CDR3 sequence (DNA): TGTGCCACGCCGGGACAGTGGCATTTT. This encodes CATPGQWHF.

This chain links TRBV11-3 with TRBJ2-1; 7 nucleotides line up with TRBD1. The V segment lost 0 bases and the J segment 6 bases; nucleotides outside the gene matches: 5. The CDR3 has 15 amino acids. Germline V gives CDR1 SGHNT, CDR2 YENEEA. The CDR3 DNA is TGTGCCAGCAGCTTAGAACCGGGACAGTTCAATGAGCAGTTCTTC. This sequence encodes CASSLEPGQFNEQFF. Variable domain in full (rest from reference TRBV11-3 and TRBJ2-1): EAGVVQSPRYKIIEKKQPVAFWCNPISGHNTLYWYLQNLGQGPELLIRYENEEAVDDSQLPKDRFSAERLKGVDSTLKIQPAELGDSAVYLCASSLEPGQFNEQFFGPGTRLTVL.

V gene TRBV19 combines with J gene TRBJ2-2; 8 bases line up with TRBD2. V was clipped by 5 bases and J by 4 bases; unmatched bases: 9. This CDR3 comprises 16 residues. Looked up from germline, CDR1 is LNHDA and CDR2 is SQIVND (reference sequence). The CDR3 DNA reads TGTGCCAGTAGTCTCCGAGCGGGAGAGGGCACCGGGGAGCTGTTTTTT. Protein: CASSLRAGEGTGELFF.

The V call is TRBV2, the J call TRBJ2-7; D uncertain. The CDR3 contains 13 residues. Germline assignment: CDR1 SNHLY and CDR2 FYNNEI. Trimming shortened V by 4 bases and J by 3 bases, and 10 bases separated the two germline ends. CDR3 bases: TGTGCCAGCAGTGGCGGCCATCTCTACGAGCAGTACTTC. Translated: CASSGGHLYEQYF.

Note on this clone: Within the sample, other DNA sequences also encode this same CDR3. The rearrangement joins TRBV15 to TRBJ2-7; D call uncertain. Germline V lookup: CDR1 LNHNV, CDR2 YYDKDF (reference sequence). The CDR3 is 13 residues long. Trimming removed 5 bases at V and 4 bases at J, with 12 bases between. The CDR3 nucleotides are TGTGCCACCAGCTCCCGACAAACTTACGAGCAGTACTTC. Translated: CATSSRQTYEQYF.

The chain recombines TRBV5-1 with TRBJ1-1; D perhaps matches TRBD1 (5 bases). There are 13 residues in the CDR3. With 1 base removed from V and 12 bases from J, the gap between germline ends came to 16 bases. Germline V gene data show CDR1 as SGHRS and CDR2 as YFSETQ. CDR3 DNA: TGCGCCAGCAGCTTGTTTGGAGGGGCGCAGACTTTCTTT. Its protein product is CASSLFGGAQTFF.

The V gene is TRBV5-8, the J gene TRBJ2-1; no firm D call. V gave up 4 bases and J gave up 7 bases, with 15 bases separating them. The CDR3 length is 14 residues. CDR1 and CDR2 from the germline V gene are SGHTS and YDEGEE. For the CDR3, the DNA is TGTGCCAGCAGCCGATTGCTAGGTGGTAATGAGCAGTTCTTC. This gives the protein CASSRLLGGNEQFF.

The chain carries TRBV10-2 and TRBJ2-2; 11 bases are a match to TRBD2. The V and J ends lost 3 bases and 6 bases, in that order; junction bases with no gene match: 12. This CDR3 comprises 18 residues. Germline-derived CDR1 and CDR2 are WSHSY and SAAADI. CDR3 residues: CASSDFTSGGAGAGELFF. Written as DNA, the CDR3 is TGCGCCAGCAGTGACTTCACTAGCGGGGGCGCAGGCGCCGGGGAGCTGTTTTTT.